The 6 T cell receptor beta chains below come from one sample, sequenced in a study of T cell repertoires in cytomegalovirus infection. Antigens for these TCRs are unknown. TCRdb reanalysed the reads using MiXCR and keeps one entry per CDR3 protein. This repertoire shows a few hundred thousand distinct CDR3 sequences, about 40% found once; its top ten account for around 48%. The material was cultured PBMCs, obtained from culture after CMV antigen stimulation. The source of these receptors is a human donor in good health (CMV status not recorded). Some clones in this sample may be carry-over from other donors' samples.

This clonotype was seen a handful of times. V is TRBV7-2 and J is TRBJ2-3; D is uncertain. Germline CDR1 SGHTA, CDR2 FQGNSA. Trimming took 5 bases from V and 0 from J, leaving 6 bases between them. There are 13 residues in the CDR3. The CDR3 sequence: CASSPHSTDTQYF. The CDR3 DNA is TGTGCCAGCAGCCCCCACAGCACAGATACGCAGTATTTT. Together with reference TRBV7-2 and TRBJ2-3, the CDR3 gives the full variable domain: GAGVSQSPSNKVTEKGKDVELRCDPISGHTALYWYRQSLGQGLEFLIYFQGNSAPDKSGLPSDRFSAERTGGSVSTLTIQRTQQEDSAVYLCASSPHSTDTQYFGPGTRLTVL.

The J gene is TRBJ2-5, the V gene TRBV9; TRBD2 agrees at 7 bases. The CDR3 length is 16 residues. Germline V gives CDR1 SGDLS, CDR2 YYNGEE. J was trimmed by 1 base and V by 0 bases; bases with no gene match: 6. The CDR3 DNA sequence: TGTGCCAGCAGCGTAGATTCGGGGGGACCCCAAGAGACCCAGTACTTC. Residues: CASSVDSGGPQETQYF.

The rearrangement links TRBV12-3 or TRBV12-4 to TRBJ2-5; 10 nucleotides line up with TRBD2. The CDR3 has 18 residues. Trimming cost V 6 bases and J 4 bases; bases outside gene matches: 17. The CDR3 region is CASSPTSGIRRRGETQYF. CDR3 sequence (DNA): TGTGCCAGCAGCCCTACTAGCGGGATACGACGAAGGGGAGAGACCCAGTACTTC.

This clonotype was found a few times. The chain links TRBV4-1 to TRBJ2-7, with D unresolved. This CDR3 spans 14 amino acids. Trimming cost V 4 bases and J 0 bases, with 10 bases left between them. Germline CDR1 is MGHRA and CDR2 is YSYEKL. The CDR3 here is CASSPSVPSYEQYF. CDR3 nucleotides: TGCGCCAGCAGCCCGTCAGTCCCCTCCTACGAGCAGTACTTC.

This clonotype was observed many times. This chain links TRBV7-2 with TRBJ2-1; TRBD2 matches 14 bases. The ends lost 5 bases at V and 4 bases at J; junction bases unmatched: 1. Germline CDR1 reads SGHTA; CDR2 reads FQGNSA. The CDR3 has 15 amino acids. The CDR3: CASSRLAGGYNEQFF. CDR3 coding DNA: TGTGCCAGCAGCCGACTAGCGGGAGGGTACAATGAGCAGTTCTTC. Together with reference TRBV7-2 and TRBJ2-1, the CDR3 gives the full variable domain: GAGVSQSPSNKVTEKGKDVELRCDPISGHTALYWYRQSLGQGLEFLIYFQGNSAPDKSGLPSDRFSAERTGGSVSTLTIQRTQQEDSAVYLCASSRLAGGYNEQFFGPGTRLTVL.

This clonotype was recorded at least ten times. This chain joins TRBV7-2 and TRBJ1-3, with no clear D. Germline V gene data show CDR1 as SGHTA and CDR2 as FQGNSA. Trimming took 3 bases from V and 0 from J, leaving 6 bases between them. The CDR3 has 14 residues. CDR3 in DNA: TGTGCCAGCAGCTTTGACGGCTCTGGAAACACCATATATTTT. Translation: CASSFDGSGNTIYF.